This T cell receptor beta chain is from a study of T cell changes during pregnancy in multiple sclerosis. Germline V CDR1 and CDR2: LNHDA, SQIVND (reference sequence). J was trimmed by 5 bases and V by 5 bases; bases with no gene match: 5. The CDR3 extends over 15 amino acids. The assay was immunoSEQ multiplex PCR, and TCRdb's table has in-frame clones only and misses some. Among about 44,000 clones, around nine tenths were seen once, and the ten largest hold 0.7%. The chain links TRBV19 to TRBJ2-5, with 13 bases that match TRBD2. Sequencing was performed on CD4+ T cells from peripheral blood mononuclear cells, taken before pregnancy. The TCR sequence derives from a female donor with multiple sclerosis, enrolled in a pregnancy study. CDR3 sequence reads: CASSPGLAGWETQYF. CDR3 bases: TGTGCCAGTAGTCCGGGACTAGCGGGATGGGAGACCCAGTACTTC.